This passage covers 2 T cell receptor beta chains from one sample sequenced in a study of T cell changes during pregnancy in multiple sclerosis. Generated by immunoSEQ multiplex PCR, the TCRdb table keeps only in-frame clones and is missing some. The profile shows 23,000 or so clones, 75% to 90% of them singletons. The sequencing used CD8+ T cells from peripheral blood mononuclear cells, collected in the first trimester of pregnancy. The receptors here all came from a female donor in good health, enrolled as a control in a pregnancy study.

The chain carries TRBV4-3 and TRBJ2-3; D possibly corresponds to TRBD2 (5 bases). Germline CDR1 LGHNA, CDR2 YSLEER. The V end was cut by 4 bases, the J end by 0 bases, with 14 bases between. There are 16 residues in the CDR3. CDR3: CASSPWWRASTDTQYF. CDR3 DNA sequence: TGCGCCAGCAGCCCCTGGTGGCGGGCTAGCACAGATACGCAGTATTTT.

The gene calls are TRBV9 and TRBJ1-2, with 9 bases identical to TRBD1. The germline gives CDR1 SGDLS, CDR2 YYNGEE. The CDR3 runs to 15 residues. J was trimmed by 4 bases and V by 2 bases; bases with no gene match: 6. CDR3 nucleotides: TGTGCCAGCAGCGTCGAGAACAGGGGGCCCTATGGCTACACCTTC. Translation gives CASSVENRGPYGYTF.